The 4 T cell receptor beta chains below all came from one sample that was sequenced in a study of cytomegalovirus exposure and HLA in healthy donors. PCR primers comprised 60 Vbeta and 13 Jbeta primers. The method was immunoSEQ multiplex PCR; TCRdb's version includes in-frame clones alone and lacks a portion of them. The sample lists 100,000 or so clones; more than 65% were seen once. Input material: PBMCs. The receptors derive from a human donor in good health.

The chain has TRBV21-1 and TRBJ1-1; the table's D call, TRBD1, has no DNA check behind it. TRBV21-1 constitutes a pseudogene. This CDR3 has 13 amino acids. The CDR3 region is CAPKSGAGTEAFF. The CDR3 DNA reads TGTGCCCCTAAATCTGGGGCCGGCACTGAAGCTTTCTTT.

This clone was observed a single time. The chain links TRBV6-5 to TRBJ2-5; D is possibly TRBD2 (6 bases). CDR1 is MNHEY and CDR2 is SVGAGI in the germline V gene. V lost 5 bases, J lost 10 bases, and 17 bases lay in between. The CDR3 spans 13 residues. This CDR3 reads CASSSPGVGIQYF. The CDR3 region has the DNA TGTGCCAGCAGTAGTCCGGGAGTGGGGATCCAGTACTTC.

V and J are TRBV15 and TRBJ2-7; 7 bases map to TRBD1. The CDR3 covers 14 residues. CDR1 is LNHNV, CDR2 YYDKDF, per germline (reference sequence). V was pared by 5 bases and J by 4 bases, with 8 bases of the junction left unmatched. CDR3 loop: CATSGRTGRYEQYF. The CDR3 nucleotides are TGTGCCACCAGCGGACGGACAGGAAGGTACGAGCAGTACTTC.

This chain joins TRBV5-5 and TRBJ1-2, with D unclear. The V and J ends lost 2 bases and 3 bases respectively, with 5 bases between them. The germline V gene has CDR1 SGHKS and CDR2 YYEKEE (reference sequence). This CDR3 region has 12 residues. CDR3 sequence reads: CASSFSDYGYTF. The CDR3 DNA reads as TGTGCCAGCAGCTTTTCGGACTATGGCTACACCTTC.